The subject of this entry is one TCR beta chain. What this receptor recognizes is not known. The sample holds no much larger clone one base away, and base qualities are not on file. This sample stems from a study of blood T cell repertoires in COVID-19 (dated by TCRdb to 2020 to 2021). For the wider study: Samples covering the acute and convalescent phases of COVID-19 were provided by collaborators in the United States, Italy and Spain. The material from the prospective study consisted of cDNA or gDNA derived from T cells, B-cell-depleted T cells, or PBMCs. The dataset comprised deeply sampled blood TCRbeta repertoires from subjects exposed to, actively infected with, or recovered from COVID-19. A freely available public database, intended as a resource for researchers studying the immune response to SARS-CoV-2, is where the repertoires were released. The samples were drawn from the first 160 participants of the ongoing ImmuneRACE study and from some 1,300 subjects provided by 6 global collaborators. A de-identified subject ID, COVID-19 status, age in years and sex were almost always included in the sample metadata. Where available, HLA class I and class II types were obtained from metadata supplied by the sample provider rather than from assay-based typing. Broader findings and caveats from the paper: The amount of clinical and demographic metadata varied by source and participant and was provided uncurated.

Participants in the prospective study were aged 18 to 89 years, lived in more than 20 United States geographic areas, and enrolled through a virtual design. To assign participants to cohorts, the prospective study relied on clinical history that participants themselves reported in a screening survey and a study questionnaire. Recovered participants in ImmuneRACE Cohort 3 were defined as having two consecutive negative NP/OP PCR tests, clearance from a healthcare professional, or resolution of symptoms. Each participant in the prospective study had whole blood, serum and a nasopharyngeal or oropharyngeal swab collected by mobile phlebotomists. Prospective study participants could optionally give additional blood draws and questionnaires over an approximately two-month period. Before DNA extraction, blood samples from the prospective study were shipped at room temperature or frozen. TCRbeta CDR3 regions were amplified from genomic DNA using the immunoSEQ Assay, a bias-controlled multiplex PCR. As for how the authors treated the data: The number of nucleated cells in each sample was estimated by amplification of reference gene primers within the assay. Sequence reads were collapsed and filtered to measure the absolute abundance of every unique TCRbeta CDR3 rearrangement. For each sample, productive Simpson clonality was calculated by taking the square root of Simpson's diversity index across productive rearrangements. TCRdb provides this immuneACCESS table in a form limited to in-frame rearrangements. Some clones are lacking; in checked studies, under half of them reflect an unresolved V gene, and why the rest are absent is not known. V, J and clone size are taken as reported in that table, and D and trimming were inferred from the DNA itself. The sample table holds fewer than 400,000 clones, of which around nine tenths were seen once. The ten largest clones capture around 10% of the sample.

According to the germline V gene, CDR1 reads MGHRA and CDR2 reads YSYEKL. The CDR3 runs 15 amino acids, cysteine and phenylalanine included. Only the CDR3 portion is preserved as DNA: 45 bases, with reading frame beginning at the first base. Clipping removes 4 bases from V and 1 base from J, with 5 as the unmatched junction base count. This sequence originates from a woman in her forties or fifties who had recovered from COVID-19. The sequenced sample consisted of PBMCs or T cells enriched from blood (not recorded which). The chain is made from TRBV4-1 and TRBJ1-1, with 8 bases in between that match TRBD1. The DNA sequence is TGCGCCAGCAGCCCCTTCGGACAGGGGAACACTGAAGCTTTCTTT. Translated, this gives CASSPFGQGNTEAFF.